The rows below give T cell receptor beta chains drawn from one sample of a study of PD-L1 blockade in urothelial cancer. Only in-frame clones appear in the TCRdb table, and some are missing; sequencing was by immunoSEQ multiplex PCR. The sample gives 100,000 to 150,000 clones, approximately 84% of which show up once; 3.2% is in the top ten. Material: PBMCs, obtained around atezolizumab (anti-PD-L1) treatment. The receptors derive from a man in his forties or fifties with urothelial cancer. The CDR3 runs from the conserved cysteine through the conserved F or W. Fields, in order: CDR3 protein, CDR3 DNA, J gene, D gene, clone size, V gene. A D gene is named only where the DNA matches it firmly. A clone size is listed for some rows: how often the clone was seen (once, few, many), or a class if it is expanded.

CASSFTGRPTNTEAFF,TGTGCCAGCAGCTTCACGGGTCGGCCTACGAACACTGAAGCTTTCTTT,TRBJ1-1,.,.,TRBV11-2
CASSFAGQIYTGELFF,TGTGCCAGCAGTTTCGCGGGACAGATCTACACCGGGGAGCTGTTTTTT,TRBJ2-2,.,.,TRBV27
CASSRGVLTKLFF,TGTGCCAGCAGTCGGGGGGTCCTCACAAAACTGTTTTTT,TRBJ1-4,.,once,TRBV28
CASSIDWATAAYEQYF,TGTGCCAGTAGTATAGATTGGGCGACAGCAGCCTACGAGCAGTACTTC,TRBJ2-7,.,.,TRBV19
CASTFTGLGEQFF,TGTGCCAGCACTTTCACAGGGCTGGGCGAGCAGTTCTTC,TRBJ2-1,.,once,TRBV2
CLGGDGYTF,TGTCTAGGCGGGGATGGCTACACCTTC,TRBJ1-2,.,.,TRBV6-5
CASSLDHRGVAEAFF,TGCGCCAGCAGCTTGGATCACAGGGGGGTAGCTGAAGCTTTCTTT,TRBJ1-1,TRBD1,.,TRBV5-1
CASSLALRTSGTSTYEQYF,TGTGCCAGCAGCTTAGCGCTAAGGACTAGCGGGACTTCCACCTACGAGCAGTACTTC,TRBJ2-7,TRBD2,.,TRBV7-9
CASSTPGQGHEKLFF,TGTGCCAGCAGTACGCCGGGACAGGGGCATGAAAAACTGTTTTTT,TRBJ1-4,TRBD1,few,TRBV5-4
CASSPGLAGVGDEQYF,TGCGCCAGCAGCCCGGGACTAGCGGGAGTGGGGGACGAGCAGTACTTC,TRBJ2-7,TRBD2,few,TRBV5-1
CASSFDFGNSGQETQYF,TGCGCCAGCAGCTTCGATTTCGGCAACTCAGGTCAAGAGACCCAGTACTTC,TRBJ2-5,.,.,TRBV5-1
CASSPRAGGQETQYF,TGTGCCAGCTCACCACGAGCAGGGGGCCAAGAGACCCAGTACTTC,TRBJ2-5,TRBD1,few,TRBV18
CASSVFTSNTGELFF,TGCGCCAGCAGCGTTTTCACATCGAACACCGGGGAGCTGTTTTTT,TRBJ2-2,.,.,TRBV5-1
CASSVEGQGSSGANVLTF,TGTGCCAGCAGCGTAGAGGGACAGGGAAGCTCTGGGGCCAACGTCCTGACTTTC,TRBJ2-6,TRBD1,.,TRBV9
CASSLDRSSYNEQFF,TGTGCCAGCAGCCTTGACAGGAGCTCCTACAATGAGCAGTTCTTC,TRBJ2-1,.,.,TRBV6-5
CASSYTGGSSGANVLTF,TGTGCCAGCAGTTACACAGGGGGCAGCTCTGGGGCCAACGTCCTGACTTTC,TRBJ2-6,TRBD1,.,TRBV27
CASSPGTPYEQYF,TGTGCCAGCAGCCCCGGGACACCCTACGAGCAGTACTTC,TRBJ2-7,.,.,TRBV28
CASRKPTSVSYEQYF,TGTGCCAGCAGGAAACCCACTAGCGTCTCCTACGAGCAGTACTTC,TRBJ2-7,TRBD2,.,TRBV28
CASSLAEEQFF,TGTGCCAGCAGCTTAGCTGAGGAGCAGTTCTTC,TRBJ2-1,.,.,TRBV7-8
CAWRRGGNSPLHF,TGTGCCTGGAGAAGAGGCGGGAATTCACCCCTCCACTTT,TRBJ1-6,.,.,TRBV30
CASSPLSLYTGELFF,TGTGCCAGCTCACCACTATCACTCTACACCGGGGAGCTGTTTTTT,TRBJ2-2,.,.,TRBV18
CASSQAALQETQYF,TGTGCCAGCAGCCAAGCAGCGCTCCAAGAGACCCAGTACTTC,TRBJ2-5,.,.,TRBV4-2
CASSPWTSLDEQFF,TGTGCCAGCAGTCCCTGGACTAGCCTTGATGAGCAGTTCTTC,TRBJ2-1,TRBD2,.,TRBV27
CSVAGSAEAFF,TGCAGCGTCGCGGGGTCGGCTGAAGCTTTCTTT,TRBJ1-1,.,.,TRBV29-1
CASSLGGEQFF,TGTGCCAGCAGCTTAGGAGGTGAGCAGTTCTTC,TRBJ2-1,.,once,TRBV7-2
CASSQAAGQGKNIQYF,TGCGCCAGCAGCCAGGCCGCTGGGCAGGGCAAAAACATTCAGTACTTC,TRBJ2-4,.,.,TRBV4-1
CASSSPGQGKNGYTF,TGCGCCAGCAGCTCCCCGGGACAGGGAAAGAATGGCTACACCTTC,TRBJ1-2,TRBD1,once,TRBV5-1
CASSFSGSGEQFF,TGTGCCAGCAGCTTTAGCGGGAGCGGTGAGCAGTTCTTC,TRBJ2-1,TRBD2,.,TRBV5-4
CATSRQGTSGANVLTF,TGTGCCACCAGCAGACAGGGTACTTCAGGGGCCAACGTCCTGACTTTC,TRBJ2-6,.,.,TRBV15
CATSVEHRYTQYF,TGTGCCACCAGCGTAGAGCACCGTTATACGCAGTATTTT,TRBJ2-3,.,.,TRBV15
CASSQEGETSPRLVRFF,TGCGCCAGCAGCCAAGAAGGGGAGACTAGTCCTAGGCTGGTCCGGTTCTTC,TRBJ2-1,.,.,TRBV4-1
CASTQTGTAYEQYF,TGTGCCAGTACCCAGACAGGGACTGCCTACGAGCAGTACTTC,TRBJ2-7,.,.,TRBV5-6
CASSARLAVQETQYF,TGCGCCAGCAGCGCTCGACTAGCGGTACAAGAGACCCAGTACTTC,TRBJ2-5,TRBD2,.,TRBV5-1
CSDRDRVIRRDSGANVLTF,TGCAGCGATAGGGACAGGGTCATCCGGCGTGACTCTGGGGCCAACGTCCTGACTTTC,TRBJ2-6,TRBD1,.,TRBV29-1
CASSPLPGQGTGTEAFF,TGCGCCAGCAGCCCACTCCCGGGACAGGGAACGGGCACTGAAGCTTTCTTT,TRBJ1-1,TRBD1,.,TRBV5-1
CASSWSGRATDTQYF,TGCGCCAGCAGCTGGAGCGGGAGGGCCACCGATACGCAGTATTTT,TRBJ2-3,TRBD2,.,TRBV5-1
CASSPPGTGTDTQYF,TGTGCCAGCTCACCACCCGGGACAGGCACAGATACGCAGTATTTT,TRBJ2-3,TRBD1,.,TRBV18
CASRREYF,TGTGCCAGCAGGCGGGAGTACTTC,TRBJ2-7,.,.,TRBV5-8
CASSHRQGARQETQYF,TGCGCCAGCAGCCACCGACAGGGGGCGCGCCAAGAGACCCAGTACTTC,TRBJ2-5,TRBD1,.,TRBV5-1
CASSKDRERTYGYTF,TGTGCCAGCAGCAAAGACAGGGAAAGAACCTATGGCTACACCTTC,TRBJ1-2,TRBD1,.,TRBV5-4
CASSYGGSSSYEQYF,TGTGCCAGCAGTTACGGCGGGTCCAGCTCCTACGAGCAGTACTTC,TRBJ2-7,.,.,TRBV6-6
CASSSPSGRGMGGTDTQYF,TGCGCCAGCAGCTCCCCCAGCGGGAGGGGAATGGGGGGCACAGATACGCAGTATTTT,TRBJ2-3,TRBD2,.,TRBV5-1
CASKGDGAGHLYNEQFF,TGTGCCAGCAAGGGAGATGGAGCGGGCCACCTCTACAATGAGCAGTTCTTC,TRBJ2-1,.,.,TRBV28
CASSSSMNSPLHF,TGTGCCAGCTCCTCCAGTATGAATTCACCCCTCCACTTT,TRBJ1-6,.,.,TRBV18
CASSLIPSLSGSNEQFF,TGTGCCAGCAGCTTAATTCCTTCGCTTAGCGGGAGTAATGAGCAGTTCTTC,TRBJ2-1,TRBD2,.,TRBV7-3
CASRPDRGGNQPQHF,TGTGCCAGCAGGCCGGACAGGGGAGGGAATCAGCCCCAGCATTTT,TRBJ1-5,TRBD1,.,TRBV6-5
CASRVGVATEAFF,TGTGCCAGCAGGGTGGGCGTTGCCACTGAAGCTTTCTTT,TRBJ1-1,.,.,TRBV7-9
CASSIRQGGSHGANVLTF,TGTGCCAGCAGCATCCGACAGGGGGGATCACACGGGGCCAACGTCCTGACTTTC,TRBJ2-6,TRBD1,.,TRBV9
CASKARQGSNQPQHF,TGTGCCAGCAAAGCGCGACAGGGAAGCAATCAGCCCCAGCATTTT,TRBJ1-5,TRBD1,few,TRBV27
CAAVQAGEQQYF,TGTGCCGCAGTCCAGGCGGGTGAACAGCAGTACTTC,TRBJ2-7,.,.,TRBV2
CASSVSGRAKPDEQYF,TGTGCCAGCAGCGTCAGCGGGAGGGCCAAGCCCGACGAGCAGTACTTC,TRBJ2-7,TRBD2,once,TRBV9
CASKAGGSGNTIYF,TGTGCCAGCAAGGCCGGGGGGTCCGGAAACACCATATATTTT,TRBJ1-3,.,.,TRBV6-9
CASSPPRTSGSRSDTQYF,TGTGCCAGCAGCCCACCTCGGACTAGCGGGAGTAGGTCAGATACGCAGTATTTT,TRBJ2-3,TRBD2,.,TRBV2
CASSFIGGEGNQPQHF,TGTGCCAGCAGCTTTATAGGGGGCGAAGGCAATCAGCCCCAGCATTTT,TRBJ1-5,TRBD1,.,TRBV7-2
CASSLTTGAVDEQYF,TGTGCCAGCAGCCTGACGACAGGGGCTGTGGACGAGCAGTACTTC,TRBJ2-7,TRBD1,.,TRBV7-9
CASRTGTGFYEQYF,TGTGCCAGCAGAACCGGGACAGGGTTTTACGAGCAGTACTTC,TRBJ2-7,TRBD1,.,TRBV27
CASSLFPTGPYEQYF,TGTGCCAGCAGCTTGTTTCCGACAGGGCCCTACGAGCAGTACTTC,TRBJ2-7,TRBD1,.,TRBV5-6